Below, one TCR beta chain is given with its context. No cognate antigen has been identified for it. No base qualities exist here, and no much larger clone lies one base off it. Enrolling through a virtual design, the prospective study's participants ranged in age from roughly 18 to 89 years and lived across 20 to 25 United States geographic areas. To assign participants to cohorts, the prospective study relied on clinical history that participants themselves reported in a screening survey and a study questionnaire. Each participant in the prospective study had whole blood, serum and a nasopharyngeal or oropharyngeal swab collected by mobile phlebotomists. Participants in the prospective study had the option to provide additional blood draws and questionnaires over a roughly 2-month period. Before DNA extraction, prospective study blood samples were shipped either frozen or at room temperature. TCRbeta CDR3 regions were amplified from genomic DNA using the immunoSEQ Assay, a bias-controlled multiplex PCR. The original methods were these. Within the assay, amplification of reference gene primers was used to estimate how many nucleated cells each sample contained. Sequence reads were collapsed and filtered to measure the absolute abundance of every unique TCRbeta CDR3 rearrangement. Productive Simpson clonality was computed per sample as the square root of Simpson's diversity index over productive rearrangements. The source is immuneACCESS, and TCRdb retained only in-frame sequences with V and J called. Part of the clones is not carried over; for the studies checked, unresolved V genes explain less than half of this, and the remainder is unexplained. V and J calls and clone size are those listed in that table; D and trimming were worked out from the DNA. This sample gives hundreds of thousands of clones in total; 70% to 90% of them show up just once. The biggest ten clones account for 3.1% of the sample.

The germline V gene supplies CDR1 KGHSH and CDR2 LQKENI. V ends up 5 bases short and J 7 bases short, with an unmatched junction base count of 24. The CDR3 sequence holds 21 residues, the cysteine and phenylalanine included. The kept DNA is CDR3 alone, 63 bases in frame from the first base. The sample belongs to a study of blood T cell repertoires in COVID-19 (TCRdb year 2020). A note on the overall study: Recovered participants in ImmuneRACE Cohort 3 were defined as having two consecutive negative NP/OP PCR tests, clearance from a healthcare professional, or resolution of symptoms. Samples covering the acute and convalescent phases of COVID-19 were provided by collaborators in the United States, Italy and Spain. The prospective study material was composed of cDNA or gDNA derived from T cells, B-cell-depleted T cells, or PBMCs. Deeply sampled blood TCRbeta repertoires from subjects exposed to, actively infected with, or recovered from COVID-19 were included in the dataset. The repertoires were released in a freely available public database intended as a resource for research on the immune response to SARS-CoV-2. The samples were drawn from the first 160 participants of the ongoing ImmuneRACE study and from 1,254 subjects provided by 6 global collaborators. Nearly every sample came with metadata listing a de-identified subject ID, COVID-19 status, age in years and sex. HLA class I and class II types, where available, came from metadata supplied by the sample provider rather than from assay-based typing. The research as a whole found: How much clinical and demographic metadata was included differed by source and by participant, and the metadata was provided uncurated.

The sequenced sample was PBMCs or T cells enriched from blood (not recorded which). The chain links TRBV18 with TRBJ1-6, with 9 junctional bases fitting TRBD1. The origin of this receptor is a woman aged 45-65 years in a cohort exposed to, infected with or recovered from COVID-19 (not recorded which). The nucleotides read TGTGCCAGCTCATCGTTACGGTACGGGACAGGGTGGAGTGGGGACAATTCACCCCTCCACTTT. Protein translation: CASSSLRYGTGWSGDNSPLHF.